A selection of T cell receptor beta chains follows, all from one sample in a study of identifying expanded T cells in peripheral blood. The table came from immunoSEQ multiplex PCR; TCRdb's copy has only in-frame clones and leaves some out. This repertoire shows some 65,000 clones, roughly four fifths found once; its top ten account for under 20%. Sequenced sample: blood. These receptors all stem from a person aged 18-70 years in good health. Both conserved end residues are part of each CDR3. A D gene is named only where the DNA matches it firmly. A row's size may be missing; if present it is once, few, many or a size class.

>TRBJ2-3|NA|TRBV7-9|once
CASSALSSTDTQYF
TGTGCCAGCAGCGCCCTCTCTAGCACAGATACGCAGTATTTT
>TRBJ1-6|TRBD1|TRBV5-1|NA
CASSASGTGGSLNSPLHF
TGCGCCAGCAGCGCTTCCGGGACAGGGGGTTCCCTTAATTCACCCCTCCACTTT
>TRBJ2-2|NA|TRBV10-1|NA
CASSERWRTGELFF
TGCGCCAGCAGTGAGAGGTGGAGGACGGGGGAGCTGTTTTTT
>TRBJ2-7|TRBD2|TRBV30|NA
CAWASGSGDEQYF
TGTGCCTGGGCTAGCGGGAGTGGAGACGAGCAGTACTTC
>TRBJ2-5|TRBD2|TRBV27|NA
CASRPSGRKETQYF
TGTGCCAGCAGACCTAGCGGGAGAAAAGAGACCCAGTACTTC
>TRBJ2-1|TRBD2|TRBV9|NA
CASSFPLAGGYNEQFF
TGTGCCAGCAGCTTTCCGCTAGCGGGAGGCTACAATGAGCAGTTCTTC
>TRBJ2-7|TRBD2|TRBV7-8|NA
CASSLAFPGTSTSYEQYF
TGTGCCAGCAGCTTAGCCTTTCCAGGGACTAGCACCTCCTACGAGCAGTACTTC
>TRBJ2-7|NA|TRBV14|NA
CASSHIATAGGKQYF
TGTGCCAGCAGCCATATTGCGACGGCCGGGGGTAAGCAGTACTTC
>TRBJ2-3|NA|TRBV6-1|NA
CASSDRGHPTDTQYF
TGTGCCAGCAGTGATCGGGGGCACCCCACAGATACGCAGTATTTT
>TRBJ2-5|TRBD2|TRBV2|NA
CASLLAVYQETQYF
TGTGCCAGCCTACTAGCGGTGTACCAAGAGACCCAGTACTTC
>TRBJ2-1|TRBD1|TRBV9|NA
CASSVRQGVNEQFF
TGTGCCAGCAGCGTGAGACAGGGGGTAAATGAGCAGTTCTTC
>TRBJ2-3|NA|TRBV7-2|NA
CASSRSGTSTDTQYF
TGTGCCAGCAGCAGAAGCGGAACTAGCACAGATACGCAGTATTTT
>TRBJ1-4|NA|TRBV19|NA
CASSIAKIQGYMSNEKLFF
TGTGCCAGTAGTATAGCTAAGATCCAGGGCTACATGTCTAATGAAAAACTGTTTTTT
>TRBJ2-7|TRBD2|TRBV29-1|NA
CSVEGREVQYF
TGCAGCGTTGAAGGCCGGGAGGTGCAGTACTTC
>TRBJ2-7|TRBD2|TRBV7-9|NA
CASSTGTTAAYEQYF
TGTGCCAGCAGCACGGGGACTACCGCAGCCTACGAGCAGTACTTC
>TRBJ2-3|TRBD2|TRBV7-8|NA
CASSLFGGDTDTQYF
TGTGCCAGCAGCTTATTCGGGGGGGATACAGATACGCAGTATTTT
>TRBJ2-4|TRBD1|TRBV5-3|NA
CARSFPGQSDLAKNIQYF
TGTGCCAGAAGCTTCCCGGGACAGTCAGATTTAGCCAAAAACATTCAGTACTTC
>TRBJ2-2|NA|TRBV7-2|NA
CASSLAGYTGELFF
TGTGCCAGCAGCTTAGCGGGGTACACCGGGGAGCTGTTTTTT
>TRBJ2-7|NA|TRBV5-8|NA
CASSLVGHSYEQYF
TGTGCCAGCAGCTTGGTTGGGCACTCCTACGAGCAGTACTTC
>TRBJ2-3|NA|TRBV19|NA
CASSIDWTDTQYF
TGTGCCAGTAGTATAGACTGGACAGATACGCAGTATTTT
>TRBJ1-1|NA|TRBV5-1|NA
CASSPRGPGHKGGTEAFF
TGCGCCAGCAGCCCCCGAGGGCCGGGACACAAAGGGGGCACTGAAGCTTTCTTT
>TRBJ2-7|NA|TRBV11-2|NA
CASSTRYTYEQYF
TGTGCCAGCAGCACCCGGTATACCTACGAGCAGTACTTC
>TRBJ2-7|NA|TRBV11-3|NA
CASSLVRESYEQYF
TGTGCCAGCAGCTTAGTAAGGGAGTCCTACGAGCAGTACTTC
>TRBJ1-3|NA|TRBV19|NA
CASSFIALSGNTIYF
TGTGCCAGCAGTTTTATCGCCCTCTCTGGAAACACCATATATTTT
>TRBJ2-2|TRBD1|TRBV10-1|NA
CASSLGQGSGELFF
TGCGCCAGCAGCCTCGGACAGGGGTCCGGGGAGCTGTTTTTT
>TRBJ1-3|NA|TRBV30|NA
CAWSVWGRQTGNTIYF
TGTGCCTGGAGTGTATGGGGTAGGCAGACTGGAAACACCATATATTTT